The clone carrying this T cell receptor beta chain showed up just a few times. Its antigen is not known. This entry comes from a study of blood T cells in healthy people across ages. Study-wide results and limits: A roughly linear age-dependent decrease characterized TCR beta diversity per million T cells.

J lost 0 bases, V lost 4 bases, and 14 bases had no gene match. The CDR3 consists of 20 residues. Germline V gene sequence: CDR1 MGHRA, CDR2 YSYEKL. The use of a sample-barcoded 5' primer and a J-beta primer mix characterized a second PCR of roughly 6 to 11 cycles. MiXCR was run by TCRdb on the 5' RACE reads, yielding one entry per CDR3 protein. The table shows about 620,000 distinct CDR3 sequences, with approximately 21% occurring only once. The specimen sequenced was blood. The origin of this receptor is a man in his 70s in good health. The rearrangement links TRBV4-1 to TRBJ2-4; 11 nucleotides match TRBD2. CDR3 nucleotides: TGCGCCAGCAGCCCCTTCCCACTAGCGGGAGATATTTTAGCCAAAAACATTCAGTACTTC. This codes for CASSPFPLAGDILAKNIQYF.